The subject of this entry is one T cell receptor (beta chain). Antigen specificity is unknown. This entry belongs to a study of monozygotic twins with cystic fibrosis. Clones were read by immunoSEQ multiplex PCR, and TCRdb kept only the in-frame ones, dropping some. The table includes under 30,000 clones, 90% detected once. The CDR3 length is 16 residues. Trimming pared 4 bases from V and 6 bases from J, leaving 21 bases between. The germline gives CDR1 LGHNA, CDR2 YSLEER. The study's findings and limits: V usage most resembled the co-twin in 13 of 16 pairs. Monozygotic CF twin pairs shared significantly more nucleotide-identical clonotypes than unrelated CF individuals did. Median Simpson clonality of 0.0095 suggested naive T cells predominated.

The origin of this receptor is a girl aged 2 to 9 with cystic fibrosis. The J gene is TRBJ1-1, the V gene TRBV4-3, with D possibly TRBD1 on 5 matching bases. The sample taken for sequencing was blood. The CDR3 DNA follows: TGCGCCAGCAGCCGGGGAGTCGGGCAGGGTCATTCTGAAGCTTTCTTT. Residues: CASSRGVGQGHSEAFF.